A single sample gave rise to the 25 T cell receptor beta chains below, sequenced in a study of blood T cell repertoires in COVID-19. Generated by immunoSEQ multiplex PCR, the TCRdb table keeps only in-frame clones and is missing some. This table holds approximately 73,000 clones, roughly nine tenths found once. Material for sequencing was peripheral blood. The receptors come from a woman in her sixties or seventies with acute or convalescent COVID-19.

The chain recombines TRBV4-1 with TRBJ2-3; TRBD2 matches 11 bases. The germline V gene encodes CDR1 MGHRA and CDR2 YSYEKL. Trimming removed 1 base from V and 8 bases from J; junction bases left unmatched: 8. This CDR3 contains 16 residues. CDR3 residues: CASSQGSGRARVTQYF. The CDR3, as DNA: TGCGCCAGCAGCCAAGGTAGCGGGAGGGCTCGAGTTACGCAGTATTTT.

V is TRBV20-1 and J is TRBJ2-1; TRBD2 agrees at 9 bases. CDR3 length equals 16 residues. V was pared by 3 bases and J by 6 bases, with 12 bases of the junction left unmatched. Germline assignment: CDR1 DFQATT and CDR2 SNEGSKA (reference sequence). The CDR3 DNA reads TGCAGTGCTAGTGTCGGCGGGGGGGCCAAGCTCAATGAGCAGTTCTTC. This encodes CSASVGGGAKLNEQFF.

The chain couples TRBV7-6 to TRBJ2-1; D perhaps matches TRBD1 (5 bases). Trimming took off 5 bases at V and 2 bases at J, with 10 bases between the two ends. The CDR3 covers 14 residues. The V gene's germline CDR1 is SGHVS and CDR2 FNYEAQ. The chain's CDR3 is CASSPQGTYNEQFF. DNA for the CDR3: TGTGCCAGCAGCCCTCAGGGTACCTACAATGAGCAGTTCTTC.

The rearrangement uses TRBV4-1 and TRBJ1-1; the D is unclear. Trimming removed 4 bases at V and 1 base at J, with 19 bases between. The length of the CDR3 is 17 residues. The germline V gene has CDR1 MGHRA and CDR2 YSYEKL. CDR3 protein: CASSPSRSRTRNTEAFF. DNA of the CDR3: TGCGCCAGCAGCCCTTCAAGAAGCCGTACTAGGAACACTGAAGCTTTCTTT.

CDR3 protein: CASSPRLTDTQYF. The CDR3, as DNA: TGTGCCAGCTCACCACGTCTCACAGATACGCAGTATTTT. J is TRBJ2-3 and V is TRBV18; D remains ambiguous. The CDR3 is made up of 13 amino acids. Germline V gene data show CDR1 as KGHSH and CDR2 as LQKENI. Trimming shortened V by 1 base and J by 2 bases, and 4 bases separated the two germline ends. Full variable domain (rest looked up from reference TRBV18 and TRBJ2-3): NAGVMQNPRHLVRRRGQEARLRCSPMKGHSHVYWYRQLPEEGLKFMVYLQKENIIDESGMPKERFSAEFPKEGPSILRIQQVVRGDSAAYFCASSPRLTDTQYFGPGTRLTVL.

The gene calls are TRBV28 and TRBJ1-2, with D possibly TRBD1 on 6 matching bases. Germline V lookup: CDR1 MDHEN, CDR2 SYDVKM. Trimming stripped 2 bases from V and 3 bases from J, with 7 bases between. The CDR3 sequence is 13 residues long. DNA for the CDR3: TGTGCCAGCAGTTTAACAGGGTACTATGGCTACACCTTC. Residues: CASSLTGYYGYTF.

This chain connects TRBV10-3 to TRBJ1-1, with 8 positions matching TRBD1. CDR3 size: 15 residues. The germline CDR1 and CDR2 sequences are ENHRY and SYGVKD. V was clipped by 6 bases and J by 2 bases; unmatched bases: 8. The CDR3 nucleotides read TGTGCCATCAGGCAGGCTACAGGGGGAAACACTGAAGCTTTCTTT. Protein sequence: CAIRQATGGNTEAFF.

The rearrangement joins TRBV4-3 to TRBJ1-3; 9 bases map to TRBD1. The germline gives CDR1 LGHNA, CDR2 YSLEER. The V segment lost 5 bases and the J segment 3 bases; nucleotides outside the gene matches: 5. This CDR3 has 15 residues. The DNA for the CDR3 is TGCGCCAGCAGCGGGGACAGGGCAATTGGAAACACCATATATTTT. Translating gives CASSGDRAIGNTIYF.

The chain uses TRBV27 and TRBJ1-4, with D possibly matching TRBD1 (5 bases). Per germline, CDR1 MNHEY and CDR2 SMNVEV (reference sequence). Deletions cut 2 bases from V and 2 bases from J, with 9 bases between. The CDR3 is 15 amino acids. CDR3 sequence (DNA): TGTGCCAGCAGTTTACGGGGGGGGACTAATGAAAAACTGTTTTTT. Protein product: CASSLRGGTNEKLFF. Filled out from reference TRBV27 and TRBJ1-4, the complete variable domain reads EAQVTQNPRYLITVTGKKLTVTCSQNMNHEYMSWYRQDPGLGLRQIYYSMNVEVTDKGDVPEGYKVSRKEKRNFPLILESPSPNQTSLYFCASSLRGGTNEKLFFGSGTQLSVL.

The genes are TRBV9 and TRBJ2-7; D is unresolved. The germline CDR1 and CDR2 sequences are SGDLS and YYNGEE. This CDR3 region has 15 residues. Trimming stripped 0 bases from V and 0 bases from J, with 10 bases between. The CDR3 DNA reads as TGTGCCAGCAGCGTAGGGCTAAGGAGCTCCTACGAGCAGTACTTC. Protein product: CASSVGLRSSYEQYF.

V usage is TRBV7-3 and J usage is TRBJ1-2; 7 bases are shared with TRBD1. There are 14 residues in the CDR3. Germline trimming cut 4 bases from V and 1 base from J; bases unmatched to any gene: 3. CDR1 is SGHTA, CDR2 FQGTGA, per germline. CDR3 sequence: CASSSGTDNYGYTF. CDR3 coding DNA: TGTGCCAGCAGCTCCGGGACAGATAACTATGGCTACACCTTC.

The V and J genes are TRBV14 and TRBJ1-6; D unclear. The CDR3 is 13 residues long. Between the trimmed V and J ends, which lost 5 bases and 7 bases, there was a span of 9 bases. Germline CDR1 and CDR2: SGHDN and FVKESK. The CDR3 spells CASSLASNSPLHF. The CDR3 DNA sequence: TGTGCCAGCAGCTTGGCCTCGAATTCACCCCTCCACTTT.

The V call is TRBV4-1, the J call TRBJ1-4; no clear D. Trimming took 0 bases from V and 4 from J, leaving 12 bases between them. The CDR3 loop spans 16 amino acids. Germline CDR1 is MGHRA and CDR2 is YSYEKL. CDR3 DNA: TGCGCCAGCAGCCAAGACATCAGGTTACTTAATGAAAAACTGTTTTTT. Its protein is CASSQDIRLLNEKLFF.

The chain combines TRBV12-5 with TRBJ2-5; 15 bases are shared with TRBD2. This CDR3 has 16 residues. V dropped 1 base and J dropped 4; count of bases not matched to a gene: 1. Germline V gene sequence: CDR1 LGHNT, CDR2 FRNRAP. CDR3 region: CASGLAGLAGGETQYF. CDR3 coding DNA: TGTGCTAGTGGTTTGGCGGGACTAGCGGGGGGAGAGACCCAGTACTTC.

The genes are TRBV27 and TRBJ2-1; weak D call: TRBD2 (6 bases). This CDR3 contains 16 residues. CDR1 MNHEY and CDR2 SMNVEV come from the germline V gene (reference sequence). Deletions cut 4 bases from V and 4 bases from J, with 17 bases between. This CDR3 reads CASSSISGSGYNEQFF. DNA for the CDR3: TGTGCCAGCAGTTCCATTAGCGGAAGCGGGTACAATGAGCAGTTCTTC.

This chain uses TRBV6-1 with TRBJ2-2, with TRBD1 matching over 10 bases. V lost 1 base and J lost 4; bases outside the gene matches: 0. The CDR3 sequence is 15 residues long. Germline V lookup: CDR1 MNHNS, CDR2 SASEGT. CDR3 sequence reads: CASSEGQGATGELFF. CDR3 DNA: TGTGCCAGCAGTGAAGGACAGGGGGCCACCGGGGAGCTGTTTTTT.

This CDR3 is CASSPGLAGLDTQYF. CDR3 nucleotides: TGTGCCAGCAGCCCCGGACTAGCGGGGTTAGATACGCAGTATTTT. The genes are TRBV7-7 and TRBJ2-3; 12 nucleotides match TRBD2. The CDR3 contains 15 residues. The V segment lost 5 bases and the J segment 5 bases; nucleotides outside the gene matches: 5. Per germline, CDR1 SSHAT and CDR2 FNYEAQ (reference sequence).

The chain recombines TRBV27 with TRBJ1-4, with unresolved D. Trimming pared 6 bases from V and 0 bases from J, leaving 14 bases between. The CDR3 is made up of 16 amino acids. CDR1 and CDR2 (germline): MNHEY, SMNVEV (reference sequence). In DNA, the CDR3 is TGTGCCAGCAGACGAAACTACGGTTCAACTAATGAAAAACTGTTTTTT. It translates to CASRRNYGSTNEKLFF. Full variable domain (missing parts from reference TRBV27 and TRBJ1-4): EAQVTQNPRYLITVTGKKLTVTCSQNMNHEYMSWYRQDPGLGLRQIYYSMNVEVTDKGDVPEGYKVSRKEKRNFPLILESPSPNQTSLYFCASRRNYGSTNEKLFFGSGTQLSVL.

The rearrangement links TRBV7-9 to TRBJ1-1; 8 bases align to TRBD1. The V and J ends lost 1 base and 5 bases, in that order; junction bases with no gene match: 6. CDR1 and CDR2 from the germline V gene are SEHNR and FQNEAQ (reference sequence). The CDR3 runs 15 residues. CDR3 nucleotide sequence: TGTGCCAGCAGCTTAGAGGCAGGGGGCGGGACTGAAGCTTTCTTT. As protein: CASSLEAGGGTEAFF.

Only one count was recorded for this clone. This sequence joins TRBV10-3 and TRBJ2-7, with D perhaps matching TRBD1 (6 bases). Germline V gene lookup returns CDR1 ENHRY and CDR2 SYGVKD. This CDR3 is 15 amino acids long. The ends were cut back, 2 bases at V and 4 bases at J, with 15 bases in the middle. CDR3 bases: TGTGCCATCAGTGAGAGAACAGGGAGAGATTACGAGCAGTACTTC. This translates into CAISERTGRDYEQYF.

The chain combines TRBV29-1 with TRBJ2-1; 10 bases match TRBD2. Germline V gene data show CDR1 as SQVTM and CDR2 as ANQGSEA. This CDR3 region has 14 residues. V was clipped by 5 bases and J by 6 bases; unmatched bases: 7. The CDR3 sequence is CSVRGGTSANEQFF. CDR3 coding DNA: TGCAGCGTTAGAGGGGGGACTAGCGCCAATGAGCAGTTCTTC.

The chain employs TRBV19 and TRBJ1-1; possible D gene TRBD1, 5 bases. The V end lost 5 bases, the J end lost 4 bases, and 11 bases lay between the germline ends. Germline CDR1 LNHDA, CDR2 SQIVND (reference sequence). CDR3 size: 13 residues. CDR3 loop: CASSQSGGTEAFF. As DNA, the CDR3 is TGTGCCAGTAGTCAATCCGGGGGCACTGAAGCTTTCTTT.

The chain uses TRBV11-2 and TRBJ2-1, with D perhaps matching TRBD2 (6 bases). CDR1 and CDR2 (germline): SGHAT, FQNNGV. Trimming removed 5 bases from V and 10 bases from J, with 12 bases in between. The CDR3 is made up of 12 amino acids. The CDR3 nucleotides read TGTGCCAGCAGCCAGGGACTCCAAGAGCAGTTCTTC. It encodes CASSQGLQEQFF.

In its sample, this clone was seen a few times. CDR3 protein: CASSGGQGAWETQYF. The CDR3 DNA reads TGTGCCAGCAGCGGAGGACAGGGGGCATGGGAGACCCAGTACTTC. J is TRBJ2-5 and V is TRBV9; 11 bases are a match to TRBD1. CDR1 is SGDLS and CDR2 is YYNGEE in the germline V gene. V lost 3 bases and J lost 5; bases outside the gene matches: 6. There are 15 residues in the CDR3. Filled out from reference TRBV9 and TRBJ2-5, the complete variable domain reads DSGVTQTPKHLITATGQRVTLRCSPRSGDLSVYWYQQSLDQGLQFLIQYYNGEERAKGNILERFSAQQFPDLHSELNLSSLELGDSALYFCASSGGQGAWETQYFGPGTRLLVL.

This rearrangement joins TRBV10-3 to TRBJ2-3; 7 nucleotides line up with TRBD2. The CDR3 covers 13 residues. V shed 2 bases and J 6 bases; nucleotides not matched to a gene: 2. Germline values: CDR1 ENHRY, CDR2 SYGVKD. The CDR3 reads CAISEVGGDTQYF. The CDR3 nucleotides read TGTGCCATCAGTGAGGTGGGGGGGGATACGCAGTATTTT.